The 20 T cell receptor beta chains in this list originate from one sample, sequenced in a study of T cell responses to AZD1222 COVID-19 vaccine. Profiled with immunoSEQ multiplex PCR; TCRdb holds only in-frame clones, not every one. Altogether about 100,000 clones are present, about 87% being singletons, with the ten largest covering about 1.7%. Here the sequenced sample was peripheral blood, taken on day 0 of AZD1222 vaccination. The receptors derive from an adult in good health.

This chain uses TRBV30 with TRBJ1-1; D is possibly TRBD1 (6 bases). The CDR3 covers 12 residues. Trimming stripped 2 bases from V and 11 bases from J, with 15 bases between. From germline, CDR1 is GTSNPN and CDR2 SVGIG (reference sequence). Here the CDR3 DNA reads TGTGCCTGGAGTCCAGACCGGAGGGGGGCTTTCTTT. Its protein product is CAWSPDRRGAFF.

The chain joins TRBV5-1 to TRBJ1-4; TRBD1 might be the D (6 bases). CDR1 is SGHRS and CDR2 is YFSETQ in the germline V gene. Trimming removed 4 bases from V and 0 bases from J, with 19 bases in between. This CDR3 is 18 amino acids long. The CDR3 sequence is CASSLNRGGTTTNEKLFF. The CDR3 region has the DNA TGCGCCAGCAGCCTTAACAGAGGGGGGACTACAACTAATGAAAAACTGTTTTTT.

The V and J genes are TRBV2 and TRBJ1-6; maybe TRBD1 (5 bases). From germline, CDR1 is SNHLY and CDR2 FYNNEI. This CDR3 is built from 13 residues. Trimming left V 6 bases short and J 8 bases short, with 11 bases between. Here the CDR3 reads CASRGEGYSPLHF. In DNA form, the CDR3 reads TGTGCCAGCAGAGGAGAGGGGTATTCACCCCTCCACTTT.

V is TRBV6-2 or TRBV6-3 and J is TRBJ2-1, with TRBD2 matching over 10 bases. This CDR3 contains 17 residues. Trimming cost V 0 bases and J 8 bases; bases outside gene matches: 10. Germline V gene sequence: CDR1 MNHEY, CDR2 SVGEGT. The CDR3 DNA reads TGTGCCAGCAGTTACTCCCTAGCGGGAGTAGTGCCTGATGAGCAGTTCTTC. As protein: CASSYSLAGVVPDEQFF.

The rearrangement links TRBV6-2 or TRBV6-3 to TRBJ1-5; 7 bases are shared with TRBD1. CDR1 is MNHEY, CDR2 SVGEGT, per germline. The junction had 7 bases not matched to a gene; V was cut back by 5 bases and J by 3 bases. This CDR3 is built from 15 residues. In nucleotides, the CDR3 is TGTGCCAGCAGTCACAACAGGGGATCCAATCAGCCCCAGCATTTT. It translates to CASSHNRGSNQPQHF.

The chain carries TRBV25-1 and TRBJ2-7, with 7 bases lining up with TRBD1. Germline V gene data show CDR1 as MGHDK and CDR2 as SYGVNS. This CDR3 has 16 residues. V lost 0 bases and J lost 5; bases outside the gene matches: 10. The CDR3 nucleotides are TGTGCCAGCAGTGAATATTTCGACAGGGAAGCAAACGAGCAGTACTTC. Amino acids: CASSEYFDREANEQYF.

V is TRBV3-1 (or the pseudogene TRBV3-2) and J is TRBJ1-3, with D unclear. V gave up 1 base and J gave up 4 bases, with 11 bases separating them. From germline, CDR1 is LGHDT and CDR2 YNNKEL (reference sequence). CDR3 length equals 15 residues. CDR3 bases: TGTGCCAGCAGCCAAGGCCACCAAGCGGGAAACACCATATATTTT. Encoded protein: CASSQGHQAGNTIYF.

The chain carries TRBV25-1 and TRBJ2-5; no firm D call. The CDR3 has 12 residues. Trimming took 1 base from V and 5 from J, leaving 5 bases between them. The germline V gene encodes CDR1 MGHDK and CDR2 SYGVNS. The CDR3 DNA sequence: TGTGCCAGCAGTGAATCTACGGAGACCCAGTACTTC. This gives the protein CASSESTETQYF.

V and J are TRBV27 and TRBJ2-7, with 11 bases that match TRBD2. V dropped 5 bases and J dropped 4; count of bases not matched to a gene: 7. There are 15 residues in the CDR3. Germline values: CDR1 MNHEY, CDR2 SMNVEV (reference sequence). For the CDR3, the DNA is TGTGCCAGCAGTGCCGTAGCGGGAGGGTCGTACGAGCAGTACTTC. Translated: CASSAVAGGSYEQYF.

The rearrangement links TRBV7-2 to TRBJ1-6; unclear D gene. The CDR3 has 15 amino acids. Trimming stripped 2 bases from V and 6 bases from J, with 11 bases between. Germline-derived CDR1 and CDR2 are SGHTA and FQGNSA. Here the CDR3 reads CASSLFSRINSPLHF. The DNA for the CDR3 is TGTGCCAGCAGCTTATTCTCCCGGATTAATTCACCCCTCCACTTT.

Regarding this clone: This sample includes further DNA sequences coding for the same CDR3. The chain carries TRBV27 and TRBJ2-1; D not resolved. Trimming shortened V by 0 bases and J by 2 bases, and 5 bases separated the two germline ends. The CDR3 loop spans 14 amino acids. CDR1 and CDR2 from the germline V gene are MNHEY and SMNVEV (reference sequence). The CDR3 region has the DNA TGTGCCAGCAGTTTATCGCTCGCCTACAATGAGCAGTTCTTC. It encodes CASSLSLAYNEQFF.

The rearrangement joins TRBV7-9 to TRBJ2-4, with D maybe TRBD1 (5 bases). The CDR3 length is 12 residues. Germline assignment: CDR1 SEHNR and CDR2 FQNEAQ (reference sequence). V lost 4 bases, J lost 8 bases, and 9 bases lay in between. CDR3 in amino acids: CASSYVGDIQYF. The CDR3 DNA follows: TGTGCCAGCAGCTACGTAGGGGACATTCAGTACTTC.

This chain links TRBV9 with TRBJ2-2, with 10 bases that match TRBD2. V dropped 4 bases and J dropped 6; count of bases not matched to a gene: 12. Looked up from germline, CDR1 is SGDLS and CDR2 is YYNGEE. The CDR3 is 17 amino acids. DNA for the CDR3: TGTGCCAGCAGCCTAGAGGCTAGCGGGAGAAGGTCCGGGGAGCTGTTTTTT. Residues: CASSLEASGRRSGELFF.

V gene TRBV30 combines with J gene TRBJ1-3; D ambiguous. V shed 1 base and J shed 3 bases, with 1 base lying between them. The V gene's germline CDR1 is GTSNPN and CDR2 SVGIG (reference sequence). The CDR3 contains 11 residues. As DNA, the CDR3 is TGTGCCTGGAGTGGTGGAAACACCATATATTTT. Translation: CAWSGGNTIYF. The complete variable domain, with remaining parts taken from reference TRBV30 and TRBJ1-3, reads SQTIHQWPATLVQPVGSPLSLECTVEGTSNPNLYWYRQAAGRGLQLLFYSVGIGQISSEVPQNLSASRPQDRQFILSSKKLLLSDSGFYLCAWSGGNTIYFGEGSWLTVV.

The V call is TRBV5-4, the J call TRBJ2-7; the D is unclear. The CDR3 is 16 amino acids. V was clipped by 3 bases and J by 0 bases, with 16 bases between them. Germline V CDR1 and CDR2: SGHNT, YYREEE (reference sequence). The CDR3 DNA reads TGTGCCAGCAGCTCCCCCAACGGGCACCGCTCCTACGAGCAGTACTTC. This codes for CASSSPNGHRSYEQYF. Using reference TRBV5-4 and TRBJ2-7 for the parts outside the CDR3, the full variable domain is ETGVTQSPTHLIKTRGQQVTLRCSSQSGHNTVSWYQQALGQGPQFIFQYYREEENGRGNFPPRFSGLQFPNYSSELNVNALELDDSALYLCASSSPNGHRSYEQYFGPGTRLTVT.

The chain uses TRBV27 and TRBJ2-3; tentatively, D is TRBD1 (5 bases). The CDR3 is made up of 15 amino acids. Looked up from germline, CDR1 is MNHEY and CDR2 is SMNVEV (reference sequence). V lost 2 bases, J lost 6 bases, and 15 bases lay in between. The CDR3 DNA reads as TGTGCCAGCAGTTTACTGGGCGTCCAGGGCGATACGCAGTATTTT. It is translated as CASSLLGVQGDTQYF.

The chain recombines TRBV4-1 with TRBJ2-1; 8 bases match TRBD2. Germline CDR1 and CDR2: MGHRA and YSYEKL. Losses at the gene ends were 1 base for V and 3 bases for J; bases not matched to a gene: 5. The CDR3 has 16 amino acids. In DNA form, the CDR3 reads TGCGCCAGCAGCCAAGGAGGGCTAGCGGGCTACAATGAGCAGTTCTTC. It translates to CASSQGGLAGYNEQFF.

Here the CDR3 reads CASSLAVRYGYTF. DNA of the CDR3: TGTGCCAGCAGCTTAGCGGTCCGCTATGGCTACACCTTC. The rearrangement uses TRBV11-2 and TRBJ1-2; no clear D gene. V lost 1 base, J lost 4 bases, and 7 bases lay in between. The germline CDR1 and CDR2 sequences are SGHAT and FQNNGV. This CDR3 spans 13 amino acids.

This chain connects TRBV18 to TRBJ2-1, with TRBD2 matching 15 bases. CDR1 and CDR2 (germline): KGHSH, LQKENI. The CDR3 is 18 amino acids. The V and J ends lost 2 bases and 5 bases, in that order; junction bases with no gene match: 7. The CDR3 loop is CASSPSGTSGRSDNEQFF. The CDR3 DNA follows: TGTGCCAGCTCACCATCCGGGACTAGCGGGAGGTCTGACAATGAGCAGTTCTTC.

This clone has just one count. The rearrangement links TRBV3-1 (or the pseudogene TRBV3-2) to TRBJ2-7, with 11 bases aligning to TRBD2. Germline CDR1 is LGHDT and CDR2 is YNNKEL (reference sequence). The trim removed 1 base at V and 6 bases at J, leaving 2 bases unmatched. The CDR3 is 14 amino acids. This chain's CDR3 is CASSQAGLAGEQYF. The CDR3 nucleotides read TGTGCCAGCAGCCAAGCCGGACTAGCGGGCGAGCAGTACTTC.